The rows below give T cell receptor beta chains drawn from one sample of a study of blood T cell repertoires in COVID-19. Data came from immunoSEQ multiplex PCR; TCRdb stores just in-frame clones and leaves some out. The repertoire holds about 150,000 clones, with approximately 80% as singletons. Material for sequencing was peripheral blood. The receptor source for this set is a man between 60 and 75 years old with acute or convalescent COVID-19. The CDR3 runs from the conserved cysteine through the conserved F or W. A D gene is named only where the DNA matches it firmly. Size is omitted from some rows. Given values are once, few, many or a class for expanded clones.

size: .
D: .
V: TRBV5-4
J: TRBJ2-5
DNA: TGTGCCAGCAGCCCCCGAGACAGGCAAGAGACCCAGTACTTC
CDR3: CASSPRDRQETQYF

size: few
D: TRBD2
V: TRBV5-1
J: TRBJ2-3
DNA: TGCGCCAGCAGCGCAGCGGGGGTCACAGATACGCAGTATTTT
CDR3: CASSAAGVTDTQYF

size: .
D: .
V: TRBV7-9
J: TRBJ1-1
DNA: TGTGCCAGCAGCTCCAGGGTCGAGATGAACACTGAAGCTTTCTTT
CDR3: CASSSRVEMNTEAFF

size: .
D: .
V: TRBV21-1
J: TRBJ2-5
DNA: TGTGCCAGCAGCTGCCCTACTAGCGGGAAATTTAGGTGGGTCCTGGAGACCCAGTACTTC
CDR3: CASSCPTSGKFRWVLETQYF

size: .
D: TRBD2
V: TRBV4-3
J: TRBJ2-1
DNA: TGCGCCAGCAGCCAGACTAGCGGGAACGGTGAGCAGTTCTTC
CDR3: CASSQTSGNGEQFF

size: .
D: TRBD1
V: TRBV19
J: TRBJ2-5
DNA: TGTGCCAGTAGTATAATGGGACAGGGGGCAGAGACCCAGTACTTC
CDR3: CASSIMGQGAETQYF

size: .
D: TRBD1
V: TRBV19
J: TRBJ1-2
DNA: TGTGCCAGTAGTCTCTCGACAGGGGGACTCTATGGCTACACCTTC
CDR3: CASSLSTGGLYGYTF

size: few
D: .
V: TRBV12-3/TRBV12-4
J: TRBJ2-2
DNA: TGTGCCAGCACTGTGGCCCACACCGGGGAGCTGTTTTTT
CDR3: CASTVAHTGELFF

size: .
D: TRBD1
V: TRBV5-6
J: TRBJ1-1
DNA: TGTGCCAGCAGCTCCGGACAGGGAGGAGCTTTCTTT
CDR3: CASSSGQGGAFF

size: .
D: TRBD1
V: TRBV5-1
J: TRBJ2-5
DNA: TGCGCCAGCAGCGATGGGACAGGGTGGCGAGAGACCCAGTACTTC
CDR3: CASSDGTGWRETQYF

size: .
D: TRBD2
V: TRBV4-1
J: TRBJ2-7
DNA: TGCGCCAGCAGCCAAGCCGGACTAGCGGGAAAGGACTACGAGCAGTACTTC
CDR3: CASSQAGLAGKDYEQYF

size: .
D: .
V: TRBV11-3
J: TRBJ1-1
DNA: TGTGCCAGCAGCCCTTCGACAGCGAACACTGAAGCTTTCTTT
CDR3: CASSPSTANTEAFF

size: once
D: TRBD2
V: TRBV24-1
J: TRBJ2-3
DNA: TGTGCCACCAGTGATTCAGGGACTAGCGGGGGGATTATGGATACGCAGTATTTT
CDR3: CATSDSGTSGGIMDTQYF

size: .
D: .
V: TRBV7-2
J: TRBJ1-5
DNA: TGTGCCAGCAGCTTAGGGCGGCCGAATCAGCCCCAGCATTTT
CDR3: CASSLGRPNQPQHF

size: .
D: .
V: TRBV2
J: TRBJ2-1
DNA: TGTGCCAGCAGTGATAGGGGCGGATACAATGAGCAGTTCTTC
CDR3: CASSDRGGYNEQFF

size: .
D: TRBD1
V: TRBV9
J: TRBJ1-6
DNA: TGTGCCAGCAGCGTAGGGGCAGGGGGTGATCTCCACTTT
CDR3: CASSVGAGGDLHF

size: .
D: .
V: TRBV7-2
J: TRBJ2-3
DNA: TGTGCCAGCAGCTCCTGGACTACACGCTATTTT
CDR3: CASSSWTTRYF

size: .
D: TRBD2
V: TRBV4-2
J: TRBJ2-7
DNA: TGTGCCAGCAGCCAAGAACGGTCTCTAGCGGGCCCCTACGAGCAGTACTTC
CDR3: CASSQERSLAGPYEQYF

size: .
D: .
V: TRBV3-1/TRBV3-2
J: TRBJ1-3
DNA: TGTGCCAGCAGCCAGTTCGCCCGACAGGCGCGCTCTGGAAACACCATATATTTT
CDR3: CASSQFARQARSGNTIYF